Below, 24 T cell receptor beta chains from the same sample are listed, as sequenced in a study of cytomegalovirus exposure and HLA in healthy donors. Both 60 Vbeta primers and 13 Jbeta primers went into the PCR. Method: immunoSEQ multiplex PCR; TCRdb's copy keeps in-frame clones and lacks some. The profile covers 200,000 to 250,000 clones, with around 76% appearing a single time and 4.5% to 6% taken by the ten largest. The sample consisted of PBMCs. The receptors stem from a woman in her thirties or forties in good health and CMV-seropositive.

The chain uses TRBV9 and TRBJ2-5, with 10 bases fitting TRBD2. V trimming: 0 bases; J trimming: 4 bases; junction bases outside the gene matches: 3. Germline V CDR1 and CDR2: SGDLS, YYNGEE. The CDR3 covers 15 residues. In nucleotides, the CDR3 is TGTGCCAGCAGCGTAGAATCTAGCGGGGGAGAGACCCAGTACTTC. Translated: CASSVESSGGETQYF.

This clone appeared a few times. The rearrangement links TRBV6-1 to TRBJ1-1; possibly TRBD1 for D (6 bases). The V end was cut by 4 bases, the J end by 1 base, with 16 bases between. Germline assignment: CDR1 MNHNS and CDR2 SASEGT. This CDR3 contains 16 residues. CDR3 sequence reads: CASSGGWGGANTEAFF. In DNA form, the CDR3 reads TGTGCCAGCAGTGGAGGGTGGGGGGGGGCGAACACTGAAGCTTTCTTT.

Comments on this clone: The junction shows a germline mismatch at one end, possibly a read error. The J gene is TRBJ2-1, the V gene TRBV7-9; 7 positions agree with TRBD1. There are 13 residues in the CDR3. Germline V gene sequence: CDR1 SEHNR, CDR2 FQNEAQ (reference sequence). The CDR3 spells CSSWAGGFNEQFF. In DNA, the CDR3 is TGTTCCAGCTGGGCAGGGGGATTCAATGAGCAGTTCTTC.

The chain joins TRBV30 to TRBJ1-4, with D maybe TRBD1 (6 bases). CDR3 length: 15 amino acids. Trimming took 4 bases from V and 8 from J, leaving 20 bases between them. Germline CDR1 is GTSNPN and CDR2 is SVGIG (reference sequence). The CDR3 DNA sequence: TGTGCCTGGAAGCTTCGGGTTGGGGGCCGAGAAAAACTGTTTTTT. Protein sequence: CAWKLRVGGREKLFF.

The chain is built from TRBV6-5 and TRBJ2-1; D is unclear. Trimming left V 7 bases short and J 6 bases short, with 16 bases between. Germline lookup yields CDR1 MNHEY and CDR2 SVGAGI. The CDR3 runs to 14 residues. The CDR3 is CASIDFGRSNEQFF. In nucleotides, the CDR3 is TGTGCCAGCATCGACTTTGGCCGGTCCAATGAGCAGTTCTTC.

In nucleotides, the CDR3 is TGTGCCAGCAGCCATACAGGGGGGAACACCGGGGAGCTGTTTTTT. Protein product: CASSHTGGNTGELFF. The chain employs TRBV4-2 and TRBJ2-2; 8 positions match TRBD1. Germline V CDR1 and CDR2: LGHNA, YNFKEQ. The CDR3 is 15 residues long. V shed 3 bases, J shed 1 base, and the junction held 1 base outside the gene matches.

The CDR3 reads CASSYSGQGIWGYTF. The CDR3 bases are TGTGCCAGCAGTTACTCGGGGCAGGGGATTTGGGGCTACACCTTC. This chain joins TRBV6-5 and TRBJ1-2; TRBD1 might be the D (6 bases). This CDR3 contains 15 residues. Germline lookup yields CDR1 MNHEY and CDR2 SVGAGI. V lost 0 bases and J lost 8, with 16 bases in between.

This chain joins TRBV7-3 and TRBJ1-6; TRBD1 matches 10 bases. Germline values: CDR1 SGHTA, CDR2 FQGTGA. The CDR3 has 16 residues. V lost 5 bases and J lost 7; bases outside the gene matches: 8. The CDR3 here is CASSPGGTGENSPLHF. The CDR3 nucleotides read TGTGCCAGCAGCCCAGGTGGGACAGGGGAAAATTCACCCCTCCACTTT.

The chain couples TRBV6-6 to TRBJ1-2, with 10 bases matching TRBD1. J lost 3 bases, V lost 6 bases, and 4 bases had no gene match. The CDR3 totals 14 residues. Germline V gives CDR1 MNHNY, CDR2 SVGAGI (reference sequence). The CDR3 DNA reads TGTGCCAGCAGGCCGACAGGGGGCGACTATGGCTACACCTTC. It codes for CASRPTGGDYGYTF.

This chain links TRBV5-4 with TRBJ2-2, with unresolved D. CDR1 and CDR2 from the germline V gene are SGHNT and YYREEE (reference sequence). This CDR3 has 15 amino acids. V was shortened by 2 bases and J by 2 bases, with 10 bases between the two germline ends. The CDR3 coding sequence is TGTGCCAGCAGCTTCGCAGGTGTCAACACCGGGGAGCTGTTTTTT. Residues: CASSFAGVNTGELFF.

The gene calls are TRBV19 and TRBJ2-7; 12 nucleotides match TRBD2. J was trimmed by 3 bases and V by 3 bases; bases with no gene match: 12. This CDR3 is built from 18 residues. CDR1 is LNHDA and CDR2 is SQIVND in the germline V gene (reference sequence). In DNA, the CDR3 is TGTGCCAGTAGTATGTCAGGACTAGCGGGACGTTCCGACTACGAGCAGTACTTC. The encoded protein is CASSMSGLAGRSDYEQYF.

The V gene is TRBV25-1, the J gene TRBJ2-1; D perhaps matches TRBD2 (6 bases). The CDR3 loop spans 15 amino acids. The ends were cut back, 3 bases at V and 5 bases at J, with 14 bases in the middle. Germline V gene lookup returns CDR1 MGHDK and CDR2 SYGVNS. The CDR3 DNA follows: TGTGCCAGCAGTGACCCGGGGGACTTTAACAATGAGCAGTTCTTC. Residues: CASSDPGDFNNEQFF.

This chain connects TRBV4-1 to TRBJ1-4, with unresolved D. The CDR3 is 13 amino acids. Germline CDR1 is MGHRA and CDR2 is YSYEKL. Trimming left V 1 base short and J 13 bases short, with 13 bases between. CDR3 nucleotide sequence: TGCGCCAGCAGCCAAGTCGGTAGCACCCGACTGTTTTTT. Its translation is CASSQVGSTRLFF.

CDR3 DNA sequence: TGTGCCAGCAGTGTACTAGCGGGGGGGGGAGAGACCCAGTACTTC. It specifies CASSVLAGGGETQYF. The chain uses TRBV2 and TRBJ2-5; 13 bases map to TRBD2. The CDR3 is 15 residues long. Germline CDR1 is SNHLY and CDR2 is FYNNEI. V was clipped by 4 bases and J by 4 bases; unmatched bases: 3.

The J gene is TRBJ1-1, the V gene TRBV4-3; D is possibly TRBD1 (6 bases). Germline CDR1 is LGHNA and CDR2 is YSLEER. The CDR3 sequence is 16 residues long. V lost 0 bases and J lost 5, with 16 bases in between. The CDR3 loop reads CASSQETGTMGTEAFF. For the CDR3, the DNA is TGCGCCAGCAGCCAAGAAACCGGGACAATGGGTACTGAAGCTTTCTTT.

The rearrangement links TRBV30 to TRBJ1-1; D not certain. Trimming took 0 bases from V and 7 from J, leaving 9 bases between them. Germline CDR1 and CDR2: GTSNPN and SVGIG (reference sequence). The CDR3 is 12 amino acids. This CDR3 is CAWSVGQVEAFF. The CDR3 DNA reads TGTGCCTGGAGTGTAGGCCAGGTTGAAGCTTTCTTT.

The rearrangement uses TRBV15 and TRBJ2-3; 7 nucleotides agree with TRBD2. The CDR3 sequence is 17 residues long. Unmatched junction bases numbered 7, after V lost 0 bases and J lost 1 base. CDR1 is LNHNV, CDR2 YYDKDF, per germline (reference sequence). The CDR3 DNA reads TGTGCCACCAGCAGAGATGGGAGGGCGTCGGGCACAGATACGCAGTATTTT. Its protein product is CATSRDGRASGTDTQYF.

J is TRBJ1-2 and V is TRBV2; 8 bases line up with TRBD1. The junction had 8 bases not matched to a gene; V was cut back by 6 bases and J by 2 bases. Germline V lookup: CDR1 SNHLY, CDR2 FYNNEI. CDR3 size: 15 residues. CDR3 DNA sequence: TGTGCCAGCAGCCCCTGGAGGGACAGGAACTATGGCTACACCTTC. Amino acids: CASSPWRDRNYGYTF. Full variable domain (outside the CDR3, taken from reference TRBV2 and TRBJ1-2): EPEVTQTPSHQVTQMGQEVILRCVPISNHLYFYWYRQILGQKVEFLVSFYNNEISEKSEIFDDQFSVERPDGSNFTLKIRSTKLEDSAMYFCASSPWRDRNYGYTFGSGTRLTVV.

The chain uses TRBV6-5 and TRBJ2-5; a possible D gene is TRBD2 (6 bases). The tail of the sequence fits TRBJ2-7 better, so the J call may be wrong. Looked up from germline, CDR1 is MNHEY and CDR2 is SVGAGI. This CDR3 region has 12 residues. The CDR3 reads CASSYSRGEQYF. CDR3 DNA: TGTGCCAGCAGTTACTCGCGGGGCGAGCAGTACTTC.

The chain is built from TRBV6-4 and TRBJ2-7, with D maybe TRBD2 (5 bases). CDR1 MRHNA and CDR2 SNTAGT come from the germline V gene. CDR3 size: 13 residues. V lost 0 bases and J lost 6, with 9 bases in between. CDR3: CASSDSREGEQYF. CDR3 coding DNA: TGTGCCAGCAGTGACTCCAGAGAGGGCGAGCAGTACTTC.

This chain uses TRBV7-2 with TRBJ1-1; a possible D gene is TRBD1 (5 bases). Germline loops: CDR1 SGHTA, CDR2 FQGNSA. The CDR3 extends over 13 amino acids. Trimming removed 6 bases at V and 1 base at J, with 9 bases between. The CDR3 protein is CASSRGRNTEAFF. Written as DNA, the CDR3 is TGTGCCAGCAGTCGGGGGAGGAACACTGAAGCTTTCTTT.

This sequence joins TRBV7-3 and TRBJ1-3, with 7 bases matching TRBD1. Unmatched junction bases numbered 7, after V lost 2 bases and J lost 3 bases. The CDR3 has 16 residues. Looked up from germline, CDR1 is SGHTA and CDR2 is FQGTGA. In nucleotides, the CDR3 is TGTGCCAGCAGCTTAGACCCAGGGGGTAATGGAAACACCATATATTTT. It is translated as CASSLDPGGNGNTIYF.

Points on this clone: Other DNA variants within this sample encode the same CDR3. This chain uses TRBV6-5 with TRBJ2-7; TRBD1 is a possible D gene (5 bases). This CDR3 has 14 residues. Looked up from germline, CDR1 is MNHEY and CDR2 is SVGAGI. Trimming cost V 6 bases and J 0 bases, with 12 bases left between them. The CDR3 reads CASRGTGSSYEQYF. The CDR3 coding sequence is TGTGCCAGCAGGGGAACAGGAAGCTCCTACGAGCAGTACTTC.

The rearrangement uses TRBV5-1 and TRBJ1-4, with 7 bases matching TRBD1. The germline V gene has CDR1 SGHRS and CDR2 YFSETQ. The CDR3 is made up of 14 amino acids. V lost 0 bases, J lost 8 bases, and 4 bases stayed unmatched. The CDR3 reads CASSLGQGREKLFF. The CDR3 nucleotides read TGCGCCAGCAGCTTGGGACAGGGAAGGGAAAAACTGTTTTTT.